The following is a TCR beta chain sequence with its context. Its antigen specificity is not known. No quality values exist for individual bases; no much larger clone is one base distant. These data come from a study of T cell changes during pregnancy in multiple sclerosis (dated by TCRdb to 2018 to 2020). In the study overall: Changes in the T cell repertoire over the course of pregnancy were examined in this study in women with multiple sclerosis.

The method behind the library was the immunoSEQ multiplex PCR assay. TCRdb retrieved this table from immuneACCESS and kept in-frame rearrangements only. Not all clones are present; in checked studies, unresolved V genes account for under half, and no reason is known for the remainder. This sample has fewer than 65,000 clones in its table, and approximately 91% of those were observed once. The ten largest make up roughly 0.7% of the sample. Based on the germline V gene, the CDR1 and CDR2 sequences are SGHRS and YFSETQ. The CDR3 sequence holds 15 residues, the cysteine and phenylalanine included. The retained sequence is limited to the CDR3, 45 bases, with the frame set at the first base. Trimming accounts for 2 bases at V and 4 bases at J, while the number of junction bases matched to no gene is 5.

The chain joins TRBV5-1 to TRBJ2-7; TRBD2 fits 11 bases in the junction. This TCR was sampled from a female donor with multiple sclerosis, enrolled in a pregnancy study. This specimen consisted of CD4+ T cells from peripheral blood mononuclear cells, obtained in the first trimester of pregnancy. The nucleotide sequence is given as TGCGCCAGCAGCTTTCGACTAGCGGGGAAGTACGAGCAGTACTTC. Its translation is CASSFRLAGKYEQYF. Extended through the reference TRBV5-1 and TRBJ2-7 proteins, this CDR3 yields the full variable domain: KAGVTQTPRYLIKTRGQQVTLSCSPISGHRSVSWYQQTPGQGLQFLFEYFSETQRNKGNFPGRFSGRQFSNSRSEMNVSTLELGDSALYLCASSFRLAGKYEQYFGPGTRLTVT.